The 24 T cell receptor beta chains below come from one sample, sequenced in a study of T cell repertoires in cytomegalovirus infection (dated by TCRdb to about 2019). The treatment or condition label, read with the paper, signifies: in vitro stimulation with specific CMV peptide epitopes to enrich CMV-specific T cells. This sample was sequenced with an Illumina HiSeq 1500. The public reads were reanalyzed by TCRdb: fastp trimming at Q25, MiXCR alignment, in-frame beta chains only. When rows share a CDR3 protein, they turn into one entry using the most common DNA and genes. Recorded for this sample are 650,000 to 850,000 distinct CDR3 sequences; about 29% of them occurred a single time. The top ten clonotypes cover around 13% of the sample. The antigens for these receptors are not known. The sample was cultured CD8+ T cells from PBMCs, taken from culture after CMV antigen stimulation. These receptors all come from a human donor in good health (CMV status not recorded). Some clones in this sample may be carry-over from other donors' samples.

This clonotype showed up just a few times. This sequence joins TRBV11-3 and TRBJ2-7; 8 bases are shared with TRBD1. The CDR3 totals 15 residues. Looked up from germline, CDR1 is SGHNT and CDR2 is YENEEA. V was pared by 1 base and J by 3 bases, with 5 bases of the junction left unmatched. CDR3 coding DNA: TGTGCCAGCAGCTTAGGGGGACAGGAAGACTACGAGCAGTACTTC. It is translated as CASSLGGQEDYEQYF.

This clonotype showed up many times. The chain employs TRBV7-9 and TRBJ1-6; D gene ambiguous. V was cut by 2 bases and J by 7 bases, with 12 bases left in between. Per germline, CDR1 SEHNR and CDR2 FQNEAQ (reference sequence). The CDR3 loop spans 15 amino acids. CDR3 protein: CASSLRVYENSPLHF. For the CDR3, the DNA is TGTGCCAGCAGCTTACGGGTATACGAGAATTCACCCCTCCACTTT.

A remark on this clonotype: This may stem from a read error, because a much larger clone lies one nucleotide away. The CDR3 DNA reads TGTGCCAGCAGCTTCTCGGACAGCCTTAGATTGCAGTACGAGCAGTACGTC. Amino acids: CASSFSDSLRLQYEQYV. This chain connects TRBV7-8 to TRBJ2-7; D perhaps matches TRBD1 (6 bases). This CDR3 comprises 17 residues. The V end lost 3 bases, the J end lost 4 bases, and 22 bases lay between the germline ends. Looked up from germline, CDR1 is SGHVS and CDR2 is FQNEAQ.

The V and J genes are TRBV5-1 and TRBJ2-3, with 11 bases fitting TRBD2. The germline CDR1 and CDR2 sequences are SGHRS and YFSETQ. The CDR3 loop spans 16 amino acids. Germline trimming cut 4 bases from V and 4 bases from J; bases unmatched to any gene: 8. The CDR3 here is CASSDDTSGGPDTQYF. For the CDR3, the DNA is TGCGCCAGCAGCGATGACACTAGCGGGGGACCAGATACGCAGTATTTT. The full variable domain, completed using reference TRBV5-1 and TRBJ2-3, is KAGVTQTPRYLIKTRGQQVTLSCSPISGHRSVSWYQQTPGQGLQFLFEYFSETQRNKGNFPGRFSGRQFSNSRSEMNVSTLELGDSALYLCASSDDTSGGPDTQYFGPGTRLTVL.

This clonotype was seen many times. This chain links TRBV7-2 with TRBJ2-7; possibly TRBD1 for D (6 bases). The germline CDR1 and CDR2 sequences are SGHTA and FQGNSA. Trimming removed 3 bases from V and 3 bases from J, with 9 bases in between. The CDR3 loop spans 13 amino acids. CDR3 nucleotide sequence: TGTGCCAGCAGCTTTACAGGGATCTACGAGCAGTACGTC. Protein sequence: CASSFTGIYEQYV.

This clonotype was counted a few times. This chain's CDR3 is CASGWSYNEQFF. DNA of the CDR3: TGTGCCAGTGGGTGGAGCTACAATGAGCAGTTCTTC. The chain carries TRBV2 and TRBJ2-1; no definite D call. The germline V gene has CDR1 SNHLY and CDR2 FYNNEI. This CDR3 comprises 12 residues. The V and J ends lost 9 bases and 3 bases respectively, with 9 bases between them.

Many counts were recorded for this clonotype. This CDR3 reads CASSSTSGGLPAADTQYF. In DNA form, the CDR3 reads TGTGCCAGCAGCTCGACTAGCGGGGGTCTCCCAGCCGCAGATACGCAGTATTTT. V gene TRBV7-9 combines with J gene TRBJ2-3; 12 nucleotides agree with TRBD2. V lost 4 bases to trimming and J lost 4 bases; unmatched junction nucleotides: 12. Germline V lookup: CDR1 SEHNR, CDR2 FQNEAQ (reference sequence). The CDR3 spans 18 residues.

This clonotype was recorded a few times. V is TRBV27 and J is TRBJ2-1; 11 nucleotides match TRBD1. The CDR3 loop spans 15 amino acids. The junction had 9 bases not matched to a gene; V was cut back by 5 bases and J by 9 bases. In germline, CDR1 is MNHEY, CDR2 SMNVEV (reference sequence). The CDR3 nucleotides read TGTGCCAGCAGTCCCGGACAGGGGGCCCTAGGTGAGCAGTTCTTC. This codes for CASSPGQGALGEQFF.

This clonotype was seen a handful of times. V usage is TRBV12-3 or TRBV12-4 and J usage is TRBJ2-4, with D possibly called TRBD1 or TRBD2 (5 bases each). This CDR3 region has 18 residues. V was pared by 3 bases and J by 2 bases, with 20 bases between. The chain's CDR3 is CASSFTSDFRETKNIQYF. CDR3 in DNA: TGTGCCAGCAGTTTTACCTCTGATTTCAGGGAGACCAAAAACATTCAGTACTTC.

The chain combines TRBV9 with TRBJ2-1; 8 nucleotides agree with TRBD2. J lost 5 bases, V lost 4 bases, and 11 bases had no gene match. CDR3 length equals 16 residues. CDR1 is SGDLS, CDR2 YYNGEE, per germline. DNA of the CDR3: TGTGCCAGCAGCTCCTCCCGCGGGGGGCGGGACAATGAGCAGTTCTTC. It is translated as CASSSSRGGRDNEQFF.

The chain recombines TRBV19 with TRBJ1-6; no clear D. CDR3 length: 15 residues. Looked up from germline, CDR1 is LNHDA and CDR2 is SQIVND (reference sequence). V was cut by 3 bases and J by 8 bases, with 14 bases left in between. CDR3 sequence reads: CASSIDRRRHSPLHF. The CDR3 coding sequence is TGTGCCAGTAGTATTGATAGGCGGCGGCATTCACCCCTCCACTTT.

Only a few counts were recorded for this clonotype. V usage is TRBV7-8 and J usage is TRBJ2-7; D uncertain. V was cut by 5 bases and J by 2 bases, with 10 bases left in between. The CDR3 spans 13 residues. CDR1 is SGHVS, CDR2 FQNEAQ, per germline. CDR3 protein: CASSVGSTYEQYV. CDR3 nucleotides: TGTGCCAGCAGCGTGGGATCGACCTACGAGCAGTACGTC.

A note on this clonotype: One junction end disagrees with the germline gene, perhaps due to a read error. The chain is built from TRBV6-5 and TRBJ1-1, with D possibly TRBD1 on 6 matching bases. The CDR3 has 12 amino acids. CDR1 MNHEY and CDR2 SVGAGI come from the germline V gene. CDR3 in amino acids: CANSYSTGEAFF. The CDR3 DNA sequence: TGTGCCAACAGTTATTCGACAGGTGAAGCTTTCTTT.

This chain connects TRBV27 to TRBJ2-1, with TRBD1 identical over 7 bases. V trimming: 0 bases; J trimming: 0 bases; junction bases outside the gene matches: 5. Germline CDR1 is MNHEY and CDR2 is SMNVEV (reference sequence). The CDR3 is 17 residues long. CDR3 in DNA: TGTGCCAGCAGTTTATCTGAGGGGGACAGCTCCTACAATGAGCAGTTCTTC. It yields the protein CASSLSEGDSSYNEQFF.

The chain joins TRBV19 to TRBJ1-5, with D possibly being TRBD1 (5 bases). CDR3 length: 16 amino acids. Trimming stripped 4 bases from V and 3 bases from J, with 16 bases between. Germline CDR1 and CDR2: LNHDA and SQIVND (reference sequence). The CDR3 is CASSTGLRGDNQPQHF. The CDR3 bases are TGTGCCAGTAGTACAGGGTTGCGGGGAGACAATCAGCCCCAGCATTTT.

This clonotype was detected a few times. The rearrangement links TRBV7-2 to TRBJ2-5; D gene unclear. Per germline, CDR1 SGHTA and CDR2 FQGNSA. CDR3 length equals 16 residues. Trimming took off 0 bases at V and 2 bases at J, with 13 bases between the two ends. CDR3 amino acids: CASSLADRPLQETQYF. The CDR3, as DNA: TGTGCCAGCAGCTTAGCGGACCGGCCCCTACAAGAGACCCAGTACTTC.

The chain couples TRBV10-3 to TRBJ2-7, with D uncertain. The CDR3 runs to 12 residues. Germline V gene sequence: CDR1 ENHRY, CDR2 SYGVKD. Trimming pared 4 bases from V and 7 bases from J, leaving 11 bases between. The CDR3 bases are TGTGCCATCAGTGCTAACAATCGGGAGCAGTACTTC. Protein product: CAISANNREQYF.

The gene calls are TRBV4-3 and TRBJ2-5, with D possibly called TRBD1 or TRBD2 (7 bases each). The germline V gene has CDR1 LGHNA and CDR2 YSLEER. This CDR3 spans 15 amino acids. Trimming took 4 bases from V and 5 from J, leaving 17 bases between them. This CDR3 is CASSPEGGGRETQYF. CDR3 in DNA: TGCGCCAGCAGCCCAGAGGGAGGGGGCCGGGAGACCCAGTACTTC.

This clonotype has a handful of counts. The CDR3 DNA reads as TGTGCCAGCACTCAGAATGGGGGGGGCCGGGAGACCCAGTACTTC. Translating gives CASTQNGGGRETQYF. This chain links TRBV13 with TRBJ2-5, with a weak D call TRBD2 (7 bases). Trimming cost V 7 bases and J 5 bases, with 20 bases left between them. The germline V gene has CDR1 PRHDT and CDR2 FYEKMQ (reference sequence). CDR3 length: 15 amino acids.

This clonotype was observed a handful of times. The chain links TRBV19 to TRBJ1-1, with D tentatively TRBD1 (6 bases). V dropped 2 bases and J dropped 5 bases, with 9 bases sitting between them. Germline V CDR1 and CDR2: LNHDA, SQIVND (reference sequence). The CDR3 is 13 amino acids. CDR3 nucleotides: TGTGCCAGTAGTATAAGGGACAAGACTGAAGCTTTCTTT. Translating gives CASSIRDKTEAFF.

This clonotype was picked up many times. This chain uses TRBV7-6 with TRBJ1-6; D is unresolved. The germline V gene encodes CDR1 SGHVS and CDR2 FNYEAQ. Trimming removed 5 bases at V and 0 bases at J, with 17 bases between. This CDR3 spans 18 amino acids. As DNA, the CDR3 is TGTGCCAGCAGCCGATCATCAGGAGCAAGCTCCTATAATTCACCCCTCCACTTT. This translates into CASSRSSGASSYNSPLHF.

The sample holds a few counts of this clonotype. The V and J genes are TRBV7-2 and TRBJ2-1; perhaps TRBD2 as D (6 bases). Per germline, CDR1 SGHTA and CDR2 FQGNSA. The CDR3 is 20 amino acids. V lost 1 base to trimming and J lost 5 bases, with 27 bases between them. CDR3 region: CASSLEWSVLLIGGDNEQFF. In nucleotides, the CDR3 is TGTGCCAGCAGCTTAGAGTGGTCGGTCCTCCTTATTGGCGGGGACAATGAGCAGTTCTTC.

The chain links TRBV7-2 to TRBJ2-6; D unclear. The CDR3 is 15 amino acids. Trimming left V 5 bases short and J 4 bases short, with 12 bases between. Per germline, CDR1 SGHTA and CDR2 FQGNSA. In nucleotides, the CDR3 is TGTGCCAGCAGCCCCCTTTTGAGAGGGGCCAACGTCCTGACTTTC. It specifies CASSPLLRGANVLTF.

The chain recombines TRBV15 with TRBJ1-1; maybe TRBD1 (5 bases). The V end was cut by 0 bases, the J end by 7 bases, with 12 bases between. Germline V gene data show CDR1 as LNHNV and CDR2 as YYDKDF (reference sequence). This CDR3 has 14 residues. CDR3 nucleotide sequence: TGTGCCACCAGCAGAGAGGGGGGGAGGGTTGAAGCTTTCTTT. Translated: CATSREGGRVEAFF.